Reported below is one T cell receptor (beta chain). Its antigen is unidentified. The data are from a study of Tregs in tolerant kidney transplant recipients. Study-wide results and limits: Validation in larger populations is needed because few patients were studied. The most relevant donor-specific Treg TCRbeta repertoire apparently came from expansion with activated donor B cells. No direct test of biological reproducibility was done here.

CD4+CD25+CD127- Tregs, CD4+CD25- non-Tregs, CD4 and CD8 cells were sorted. TCRdb's copy holds only in-frame clones and misses some; the assay was immunoSEQ multiplex PCR. The table includes some 250,000 clones, about four fifths detected once. This CDR3 spans 16 amino acids. Germline V gene data show CDR1 as MGHRA and CDR2 as YSYEKL. Unmatched junction bases numbered 7, after V lost 2 bases and J lost 5 bases. This clonotype was sampled from a human donor in good health. The sequencing input was CD4+ T cells from blood. This sequence joins TRBV4-1 and TRBJ2-1; 9 bases are a match to TRBD1. The CDR3 region has the DNA TGCGCCAGCAGCCAACGCCCGGGACAGGGTAACAATGAGCAGTTCTTC. Translated, it gives CASSQRPGQGNNEQFF.